This T cell receptor (beta chain) was sequenced in a study of T cells in Graves' hyperthyroidism and ophthalmopathy. Study-wide findings and caveats: Stable hyperthyroidism was separated from ophthalmopathy by a model based on 13 V-J features.

The CDR3 length is 14 residues. Germline V gives CDR1 MNHEY, CDR2 SVGEGT. Trimming took 6 bases from V and 2 from J, leaving 13 bases between them. A note on this clonotype: Antigen unknown.

TCR beta CDR3 regions were amplified from RNA. An initial round of RT-PCR targeting the TCR CDR3 relied on the HTBI primer set. TCRdb used MiXCR to reprocess the multiplex PCR reads, holding one entry per CDR3 protein. The sample includes 500,000 to 600,000 distinct CDR3 sequences, approximately 49% of them seen just once. The J gene is TRBJ1-2, the V gene TRBV6-2 or TRBV6-3; D is possibly TRBD1 (5 bases). Sequenced: peripheral blood or thyroid tissue (not recorded which). The source of this sequence is an adult woman with Graves' disease, either hyperthyroidism or ophthalmopathy (not recorded which). CDR3 loop: CASRKTEKNYGYTF. For the CDR3, the DNA is TGTGCCAGCAGAAAGACAGAAAAGAACTATGGCTACACCTTC.